One sample yielded the 23 T cell receptor beta chains listed below, sequenced in a study of T cells in Graves' hyperthyroidism and ophthalmopathy. What was amplified from RNA transcripts were TCR beta CDR3 regions. The TCR CDR3 was amplified in a first-round RT-PCR using the HTBI primer set. MiXCR, applied by TCRdb to the multiplex PCR reads, yields one record per CDR3 protein. The sample records 450,000 to 650,000 distinct CDR3 sequences, 17% being singletons. The sequenced sample consisted of blood. These receptors all stem from a woman under 30 with Graves' ophthalmopathy.

This clonotype was counted at least ten times. CDR3 coding DNA: TGTGCCAGCAGCTCGCCGGGACAGGGGGCGCGAGGCTACACCTTC. Its protein product is CASSSPGQGARGYTF. This rearrangement joins TRBV7-2 to TRBJ1-2; 12 nucleotides line up with TRBD1. V lost 4 bases and J lost 8; bases outside the gene matches: 8. The CDR3 extends over 15 amino acids. Germline lookup yields CDR1 SGHTA and CDR2 FQGNSA.

This clonotype was detected many times. The V and J genes are TRBV2 and TRBJ1-5; the D is unclear. Germline values: CDR1 SNHLY, CDR2 FYNNEI. The CDR3 consists of 14 residues. V gave up 5 bases and J gave up 4 bases, with 12 bases separating them. Written as DNA, the CDR3 is TGTGCCAGCAGTCAAACCTCAGTAAATCAGCCCCAGCATTTT. It translates to CASSQTSVNQPQHF.

About this clonotype itself: A read error is possible here, since a much larger clone lies one base away. The chain links TRBV28 to TRBJ2-7; D perhaps matches TRBD1 (6 bases). The CDR3 sequence is 15 residues long. The germline V and J ends were trimmed by 7 bases and 2 bases, with 18 bases remaining between them. Germline CDR1 reads MDHEN; CDR2 reads SYDVKM. In nucleotides, the CDR3 is TGTGCCAGCACCCCAGGGGAATTTAGCCCCTACGAGCAGTACTTC. Amino acids: CASTPGEFSPYEQYF. Full variable domain (rest looked up from reference TRBV28 and TRBJ2-7): DVKVTQSSRYLVKRTGEKVFLECVQDMDHENMFWYRQDPGLGLRLIYFSYDVKMKEKGDIPEGYSVSREKKERFSLILESASTNQTSMYLCASTPGEFSPYEQYFGPGTRLTVT.

This clonotype has more than one count but fewer than ten. The chain employs TRBV29-1 and TRBJ2-5, with unresolved D. This CDR3 is 13 amino acids long. The V gene lost 2 bases and the J gene lost 5 bases, with 12 bases spanning the gap. Germline V gene sequence: CDR1 SQVTM, CDR2 ANQGSEA. In DNA form, the CDR3 reads TGCAGCGTTGAATTTTACGGCATGGAGACCCAGTACTTC. Its protein is CSVEFYGMETQYF.

Turning to this clonotype: A much bigger clone sits one base away, suggesting this may be a read error. This rearrangement joins TRBV7-9 to TRBJ2-1; 16 positions match TRBD2. The CDR3 is 18 amino acids. Germline loops: CDR1 SEHNR, CDR2 FQNEAQ (reference sequence). Here the CDR3 DNA reads TGTGCCAGCAGCTCCGGGACTAGCGGGGGGGCCCTCTACAATGGGCAGTTCTTC. Protein product: CASSSGTSGGALYNGQFF.

This clonotype showed up many times. This chain links TRBV7-2 with TRBJ2-5; 14 nucleotides line up with TRBD2. The length of the CDR3 is 16 residues. The V segment lost 3 bases and the J segment 2 bases; nucleotides outside the gene matches: 2. Germline CDR1 SGHTA, CDR2 FQGNSA. The CDR3 loop is CASSFRLAGGQETQYF. The DNA for the CDR3 is TGTGCCAGCAGCTTCCGACTAGCGGGGGGGCAAGAGACCCAGTACTTC.

The chain combines TRBV27 with TRBJ1-3; the D is unclear. Germline CDR1 reads MNHEY; CDR2 reads SMNVEV (reference sequence). This CDR3 has 14 residues. Trimming took 3 bases from V and 4 from J, leaving 10 bases between them. The CDR3 nucleotides are TGTGCCAGCAGTTTGAAGGGTGGAGGAAACACCATATATTTT. Encoded protein: CASSLKGGGNTIYF.

The J gene is TRBJ1-5, the V gene TRBV27; D is unresolved. CDR3 length: 13 residues. Germline-derived CDR1 and CDR2 are MNHEY and SMNVEV (reference sequence). The V gene lost 3 bases and the J gene lost 5 bases, with 8 bases spanning the gap. CDR3 sequence: CASSFRNHQPQHF. CDR3 bases: TGTGCCAGCAGTTTCCGGAATCATCAGCCCCAGCATTTT.

In its sample, this clonotype was seen a few times. This may arise from a read error, as a much more abundant clone is one base away. Without the conserved terminal phenylalanine or tryptophan, this CDR3 likely stems from a read error. This chain uses TRBV7-9 with TRBJ1-1; D is uncertain. The V and J ends lost 1 base and 2 bases respectively, with 8 bases between them. Germline V gene lookup returns CDR1 SEHNR and CDR2 FQNEAQ (reference sequence). CDR3 length: 14 amino acids. As DNA, the CDR3 is TGTGCCAGCAGCTTAGGTCCGGACAACACTGAAGCTTTCTCT. It is translated as CASSLGPDNTEAFS.

This clonotype appeared a few times. The CDR3 region is CASSLVGSGTEAFF. CDR3 in DNA: TGCGCCAGCAGCTTGGTGGGTTCGGGGACTGAAGCTTTCTTT. The rearrangement uses TRBV5-1 and TRBJ1-1; D unclear. Germline V gene sequence: CDR1 SGHRS, CDR2 YFSETQ. The CDR3 is made up of 14 amino acids. Trimming took off 0 bases at V and 5 bases at J, with 11 bases between the two ends.

Here the CDR3 reads CATSDYSYGYTF. In DNA, the CDR3 is TGTGCCACCAGTGATTACAGCTATGGCTACACCTTC. The chain combines TRBV24-1 with TRBJ1-2; D uncertain. This CDR3 contains 12 residues. Germline V gene data show CDR1 as KGHDR and CDR2 as SFDVKD. V was shortened by 2 bases and J by 4 bases, with 4 bases between the two germline ends.

The CDR3 protein is CAWSVRVSNQPQHF. DNA of the CDR3: TGTGCCTGGAGTGTACGCGTTAGCAATCAGCCCCAGCATTTT. This chain joins TRBV30 and TRBJ1-5; D is undetermined. Germline V gives CDR1 GTSNPN, CDR2 SVGIG (reference sequence). The CDR3 contains 14 residues. The V gene lost 0 bases and the J gene lost 0 bases, with 6 bases spanning the gap.

This clonotype was found a few times. The chain links TRBV28 to TRBJ1-5, with 9 bases aligning to TRBD1. Germline CDR1 MDHEN, CDR2 SYDVKM. This CDR3 has 15 amino acids. The V segment lost 6 bases and the J segment 4 bases; nucleotides outside the gene matches: 7. The CDR3 sequence is CASSITTGGNQPQHF. The CDR3 DNA reads TGTGCCAGCAGCATAACGACAGGGGGTAATCAGCCCCAGCATTTT.

The rearrangement links TRBV10-3 to TRBJ1-5; D is ambiguous. Germline V gene data show CDR1 as ENHRY and CDR2 as SYGVKD. The CDR3 contains 15 residues. The V end was cut by 3 bases, the J end by 7 bases, with 16 bases between. The CDR3 here is CAISDIERAEQPQHF. CDR3 nucleotide sequence: TGTGCCATCAGTGATATTGAGAGGGCCGAACAGCCCCAGCATTTT.

This clonotype showed up just a few times. A much larger clone is a single base away; this may be a read error. The rearrangement joins TRBV6-1 to TRBJ2-3, with 8 bases identical to TRBD2. V dropped 7 bases and J dropped 2; count of bases not matched to a gene: 8. Germline loops: CDR1 MNHNS, CDR2 SASEGT. This CDR3 has 15 amino acids. CDR3 residues: CASTRAGAPTDTQYF. DNA of the CDR3: TGTGCCAGCACCCGAGCGGGGGCCCCCACAGATACGCAGTATTTT.

This clonotype was observed many times. The rearrangement uses TRBV5-1 and TRBJ1-1; D is ambiguous. The CDR3 consists of 17 residues. Germline V gene sequence: CDR1 SGHRS, CDR2 YFSETQ. The V end lost 0 bases, the J end lost 4 bases, and 19 bases lay between the germline ends. The CDR3 protein is CASSLELSRELGTEAFF. The CDR3 nucleotides read TGCGCCAGCAGCTTGGAATTGAGTCGGGAGTTGGGCACTGAAGCTTTCTTT.

This clonotype was seen at least ten times. V is TRBV20-1 and J is TRBJ2-7; TRBD2 matches 8 bases. J gave up 2 bases and V 6 bases, and 6 bases lay outside the gene matches. The CDR3 is 13 residues long. The germline V gene has CDR1 DFQATT and CDR2 SNEGSKA (reference sequence). CDR3 sequence: CSACSGKTYEQYF. The CDR3 DNA reads as TGCAGTGCCTGTAGCGGGAAGACCTACGAGCAGTACTTC.

This clonotype was counted ten times or more. The chain recombines TRBV20-1 with TRBJ2-7; TRBD2 aligns across 14 bases. This CDR3 has 16 residues. Per germline, CDR1 DFQATT and CDR2 SNEGSKA (reference sequence). V lost 0 bases and J lost 7; bases outside the gene matches: 8. The CDR3 spells CSARDLGTSGGLEQYF. CDR3 nucleotide sequence: TGCAGTGCTAGAGACCTTGGGACTAGCGGGGGTCTAGAGCAGTACTTC.

Many counts were recorded for this clonotype. This sequence joins TRBV5-6 and TRBJ2-1, with 7 bases aligning to TRBD1. Germline-derived CDR1 and CDR2 are SGHDT and YYEEEE. The CDR3 extends over 15 amino acids. With V trimmed by 2 bases and J by 4 bases, 6 bases remained unmatched. The CDR3 DNA is TGTGCCAGCAGCTTAAACAGGGGTCGGTACAATGAGCAGTTCTTC. Amino acids: CASSLNRGRYNEQFF.

This clonotype has at least ten counts. The chain has TRBV11-1 and TRBJ2-2, with 7 bases lining up with TRBD2. This CDR3 contains 16 residues. The ends lost 5 bases at V and 3 bases at J; junction bases unmatched: 9. Germline CDR1 SGHAT, CDR2 FQDESV (reference sequence). CDR3 bases: TGTGCCAGCAGCGATGGCCTCCGGGGGGACACCGGGGAGCTGTTTTTT. Translation gives CASSDGLRGDTGELFF.

The V and J genes are TRBV28 and TRBJ1-2, with 9 bases identical to TRBD1. The V segment lost 6 bases and the J segment 7 bases; nucleotides outside the gene matches: 6. The germline V gene encodes CDR1 MDHEN and CDR2 SYDVKM. The CDR3 sequence is 13 residues long. Written as DNA, the CDR3 is TGTGCCAGCAGGTCACAGGGGGCGCTTGGCTACACCTTC. Its translation: CASRSQGALGYTF.

Points on this clonotype: With a much larger clone just one base away, this may be a read error. For the CDR3, the DNA is TGTGCCAGCAGCTTAGCGGGAGGCAGTGAGGATGGCTACACCTTC. It yields the protein CASSLAGGSEDGYTF. This rearrangement joins TRBV7-9 to TRBJ1-2, with unresolved D. Trimming took 0 bases from V and 6 from J, leaving 14 bases between them. The CDR3 spans 15 residues. Germline-derived CDR1 and CDR2 are SEHNR and FQNEAQ (reference sequence).

The gene calls are TRBV6-2 or TRBV6-3 and TRBJ2-7; a weak D match, TRBD2 (6 bases). Germline V lookup: CDR1 MNHEY, CDR2 SVGEGT. The CDR3 extends over 15 amino acids. V lost 2 bases to trimming and J lost 5 bases, with 16 bases between them. The CDR3: CASSYGGPGVDEQYF. The CDR3 DNA reads TGTGCCAGCAGTTACGGAGGGCCGGGCGTCGACGAGCAGTACTTC.